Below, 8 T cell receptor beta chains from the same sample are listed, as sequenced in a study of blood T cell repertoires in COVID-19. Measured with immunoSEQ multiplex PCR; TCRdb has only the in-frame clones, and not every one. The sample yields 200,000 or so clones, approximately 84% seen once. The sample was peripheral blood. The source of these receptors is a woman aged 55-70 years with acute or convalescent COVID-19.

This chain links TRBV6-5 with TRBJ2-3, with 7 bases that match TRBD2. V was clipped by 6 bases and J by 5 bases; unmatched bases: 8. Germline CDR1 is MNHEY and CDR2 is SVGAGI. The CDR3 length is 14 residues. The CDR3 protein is CASRPPSGEDTQYF. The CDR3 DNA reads TGTGCCAGCAGACCGCCTAGCGGAGAAGATACGCAGTATTTT.

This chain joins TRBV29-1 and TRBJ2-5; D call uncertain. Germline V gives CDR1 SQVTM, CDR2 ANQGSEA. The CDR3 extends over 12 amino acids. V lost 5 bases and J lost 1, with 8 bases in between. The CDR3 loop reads CSVRVSQETQYF. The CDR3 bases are TGCAGCGTTCGGGTTAGCCAAGAGACCCAGTACTTC. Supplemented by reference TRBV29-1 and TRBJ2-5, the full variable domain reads SAVISQKPSRDICQRGTSLTIQCQVDSQVTMMFWYRQQPGQSLTLIATANQGSEATYESGFVIDKFPISRPNLTFSTLTVSNMSPEDSSIYLCSVRVSQETQYFGPGTRLLVL.

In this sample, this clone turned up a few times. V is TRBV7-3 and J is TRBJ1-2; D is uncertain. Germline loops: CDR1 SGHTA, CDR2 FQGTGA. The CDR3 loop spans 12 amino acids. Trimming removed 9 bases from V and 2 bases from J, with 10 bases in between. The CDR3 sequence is CASRGPNYGYTF. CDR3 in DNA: TGTGCCAGTCGCGGCCCCAACTATGGCTACACCTTC.

Here the CDR3 reads CASSFGGLSEQFF. CDR3 nucleotides: TGTGCCAGCAGTTTTGGGGGCCTCAGCGAACAGTTCTTC. The V call is TRBV27, the J call TRBJ2-1; tentative D call: TRBD1 (6 bases). There are 13 residues in the CDR3. V was pared by 3 bases and J by 13 bases, with 16 bases between. Germline loops: CDR1 MNHEY, CDR2 SMNVEV (reference sequence).

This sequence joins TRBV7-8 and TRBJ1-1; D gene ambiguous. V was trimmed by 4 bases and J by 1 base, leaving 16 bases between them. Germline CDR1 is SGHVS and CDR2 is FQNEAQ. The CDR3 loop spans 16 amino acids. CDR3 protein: CASSSLAGRTNTEAFF. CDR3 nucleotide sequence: TGTGCCAGCAGCTCCCTGGCGGGCAGGACGAACACTGAAGCTTTCTTT.

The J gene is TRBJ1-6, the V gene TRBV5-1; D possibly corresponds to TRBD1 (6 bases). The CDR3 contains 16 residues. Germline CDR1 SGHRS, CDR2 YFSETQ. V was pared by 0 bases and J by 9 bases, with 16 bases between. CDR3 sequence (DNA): TGCGCCAGCAGCTTGGGTTTTCGGGACACGGGTTCACCCCTCCACTTT. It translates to CASSLGFRDTGSPLHF.

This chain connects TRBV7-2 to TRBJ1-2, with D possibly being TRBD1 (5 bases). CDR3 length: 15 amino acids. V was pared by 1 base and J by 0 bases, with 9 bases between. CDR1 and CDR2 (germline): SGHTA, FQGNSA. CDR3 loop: CASSLDRRANYGYTF. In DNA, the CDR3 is TGTGCCAGCAGCTTAGACAGGCGAGCTAACTATGGCTACACCTTC. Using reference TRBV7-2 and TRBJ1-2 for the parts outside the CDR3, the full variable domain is GAGVSQSPSNKVTEKGKDVELRCDPISGHTALYWYRQSLGQGLEFLIYFQGNSAPDKSGLPSDRFSAERTGGSVSTLTIQRTQQEDSAVYLCASSLDRRANYGYTFGSGTRLTVV.

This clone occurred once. The CDR3 here is CASSSTGNGYTF. For the CDR3, the DNA is TGTGCCAGCAGCTCCACAGGGAATGGCTACACCTTC. The chain has TRBV5-5 and TRBJ1-2; TRBD1 might be the D (6 bases). The CDR3 contains 12 residues. Germline CDR1 and CDR2: SGHKS and YYEKEE (reference sequence). The V and J ends lost 3 bases and 6 bases respectively, with 9 bases between them.